Following are 17 T cell receptor beta chains from one sample sequenced in a study of early T cells in non-severe SARS-CoV-2 infection. TCRdb fed the 5' RACE reads into MiXCR, producing one record per CDR3 protein. In the table there are approximately 30,000 distinct CDR3 sequences, 6% to 7.5% of which are singletons. This sample comprised whole blood, obtained at baseline. The receptors here all came from an adult who was a healthcare worker with PCR-confirmed SARS-CoV-2 infection or an uninfected control (not recorded which).

The table lists this clonotype with many counts. The chain links TRBV4-3 to TRBJ1-5; D might be TRBD1 (5 bases). CDR1 and CDR2 (germline): LGHNA, YSLEER. V shed 1 base and J shed 3 bases, with 10 bases lying between them. CDR3 length: 15 residues. CDR3 sequence (DNA): TGCGCCAGCAGCCAAGTATCAGGGTTCAATCAGCCCCAGCATTTT. It specifies CASSQVSGFNQPQHF.

This clonotype was seen more than once but under ten times. This chain uses TRBV4-2 with TRBJ2-2, with 9 bases lining up with TRBD2. After removal of 3 bases from V and 6 bases from J, the junction contained 5 bases not matched to a gene. Germline assignment: CDR1 LGHNA and CDR2 YNFKEQ. The CDR3 runs 15 residues. In DNA form, the CDR3 reads TGTGCCAGCAGCCAGGCGGGAGGGCCACCCGGGGAGCTGTTTTTT. Translating it yields CASSQAGGPPGELFF.

J is TRBJ2-2 and V is TRBV3-2; the table gives TRBD2 as D, unverified against the DNA. TRBV3-2 is designated a pseudogene. This CDR3 is built from 16 residues. The CDR3 DNA follows: TGTGCCAGCAGCCAAGATGGGCGGGAGGTGTCCGGGGAGCTGTTTTTT. Translated, it gives CASSQDGREVSGELFF.

This clonotype was found a few times. The chain joins TRBV19 to TRBJ2-3; D may be TRBD1 (6 bases). CDR1 is LNHDA, CDR2 SQIVND, per germline (reference sequence). Trimming took off 4 bases at V and 6 bases at J, with 14 bases between the two ends. This CDR3 is built from 14 residues. The CDR3 sequence: CASSRKTGRDTQYF. The CDR3 DNA sequence: TGTGCCAGTAGTAGAAAGACAGGAAGGGATACGCAGTATTTT.

This clonotype was counted many times. The rearrangement uses TRBV2 and TRBJ2-3; no definite D call. V was clipped by 0 bases and J by 3 bases, with 7 bases between them. There are 14 residues in the CDR3. Germline V gene lookup returns CDR1 SNHLY and CDR2 FYNNEI. The CDR3 bases are TGTGCCAGCAGTGAAGCCCGGCGAACAGATACGCAGTATTTT. Translating gives CASSEARRTDTQYF.

The V and J genes are TRBV6-1 and TRBJ2-7; TRBD2 agrees at 8 bases. V shed 4 bases, J shed 3 bases, and the junction held 11 bases outside the gene matches. Germline V gene lookup returns CDR1 MNHNS and CDR2 SASEGT. CDR3 length: 16 residues. As DNA, the CDR3 is TGTGCCAGCAGTGGGGGTTTGGGACTAGTCGGCTACGAGCAGTACGTC. It is translated as CASSGGLGLVGYEQYV.

A few counts support this clonotype. The rearrangement joins TRBV6-5 to TRBJ2-2, with D perhaps matching TRBD1 (5 bases). This CDR3 comprises 15 residues. Germline V gene lookup returns CDR1 MNHEY and CDR2 SVGAGI. Deletions cut 6 bases from V and 0 bases from J, with 11 bases between. DNA for the CDR3: TGTGCCAGCAGGGGGCCAAACGCGAACACCGGGGAGCTGTTTTTT. Residues: CASRGPNANTGELFF.

As to this clonotype: This may come from a read error, since a much larger clone is one base off. CDR3: CVSSPNGDKSPIQYF. DNA of the CDR3: TGTGTCAGCAGCCCCAACGGGGATAAGTCCCCCATTCAGTACTTC. J is TRBJ2-4 and V is TRBV11-3; TRBD2 might be the D (5 bases). Germline CDR1 and CDR2: SGHNT and YENEEA. The CDR3 extends over 15 amino acids.

This clonotype appeared a few times. V usage is TRBV5-8 and J usage is TRBJ2-2; tentatively, D is TRBD2 (7 bases). CDR1 is SGHTS, CDR2 YDEGEE, per germline. This CDR3 region has 16 residues. V dropped 5 bases and J dropped 5 bases, with 19 bases sitting between them. CDR3 bases: TGTGCCAGCAGTTTCAGACTAGCAACAGGGACCGGGGAGCTGTTTTTT. Its translation: CASSFRLATGTGELFF.

This clonotype has ten or more counts. The V gene is TRBV6-2 or TRBV6-3, the J gene TRBJ2-1; the D call may be TRBD1 or TRBD2 (5 bases each). V lost 6 bases, J lost 0 bases, and 15 bases lay in between. Germline values: CDR1 MNHEY, CDR2 SVGEGT. The CDR3 is 16 residues long. The CDR3 region has the DNA TGTGCCAGCAGGTTGGCGGGTGGGGGCTCCTACAATGAGCAGTTCTTC. Its protein is CASRLAGGGSYNEQFF.

This clonotype was seen only a few times. V and J are TRBV10-3 and TRBJ2-6, with D possibly being TRBD1 (6 bases). CDR1 ENHRY and CDR2 SYGVKD come from the germline V gene. Between the trimmed V and J ends, which lost 10 bases and 0 bases, there was a span of 10 bases. The CDR3 is made up of 14 amino acids. In nucleotides, the CDR3 is TGTGCCAGCCGGGACACCTCTGGGGCCAACGTCCTGACTTTC. Amino acids: CASRDTSGANVLTF.

This clonotype is labeled as medium-sized (0.01 to 0.1%). The chain combines TRBV7-2 with TRBJ1-2; D is ambiguous. V lost 1 base and J lost 4, with 19 bases in between. This CDR3 comprises 17 residues. Germline V lookup: CDR1 SGHTA, CDR2 FQGNSA. The CDR3: CASSLVNVATAPYGYTF. CDR3 sequence (DNA): TGTGCCAGCAGCTTAGTAAATGTCGCCACAGCGCCCTATGGCTACACCTTC.

This clonotype was counted ten times or more. J is TRBJ1-1 and V is TRBV7-9; a weak D match, TRBD1 (6 bases). The CDR3 consists of 13 residues. The germline V gene encodes CDR1 SEHNR and CDR2 FQNEAQ (reference sequence). The V end was cut by 7 bases, the J end by 4 bases, with 13 bases between. The CDR3 is CASTPGVSTEAFF. As DNA, the CDR3 is TGTGCCAGCACCCCAGGGGTTAGCACTGAAGCTTTCTTT. Filled out from reference TRBV7-9 and TRBJ1-1, the complete variable domain reads DTGVSQNPRHKITKRGQNVTFRCDPISEHNRLYWYRQTLGQGPEFLTYFQNEAQLEKSRLLSDRFSAERPKGSFSTLEIQRTEQGDSAMYLCASTPGVSTEAFFGQGTRLTVV.

The sample holds a few counts of this clonotype. The gene calls are TRBV28 and TRBJ2-1; a possible D gene is TRBD2 (7 bases). V lost 4 bases and J lost 3, with 16 bases in between. Germline values: CDR1 MDHEN, CDR2 SYDVKM. This CDR3 comprises 16 residues. The CDR3 is CASSSSGTRIYNEQFF. Here the CDR3 DNA reads TGTGCCAGCAGTTCAAGCGGGACAAGGATCTACAATGAGCAGTTCTTC.

This clonotype showed up many times. V usage is TRBV13 and J usage is TRBJ2-1; 8 positions match TRBD2. This CDR3 is built from 15 residues. Germline CDR1 and CDR2: PRHDT and FYEKMQ (reference sequence). J lost 4 bases, V lost 3 bases, and 5 bases had no gene match. The CDR3 bases are TGTGCCAGCAGCTTTTGGACTAGCCGATACAATGAGCAGTTCTTC. Translation: CASSFWTSRYNEQFF. Combining the CDR3 with reference TRBV13 and TRBJ2-1 gives the whole variable domain AAGVIQSPRHLIKEKRETATLKCYPIPRHDTVYWYQQGPGQDPQFLISFYEKMQSDKGSIPDRFSAQQFSDYHSELNMSSLELGDSALYFCASSFWTSRYNEQFFGPGTRLTVL.

The V gene is TRBV7-2, the J gene TRBJ1-2; TRBD1 matches 9 bases. The CDR3 runs to 16 residues. V dropped 1 base and J dropped 4; count of bases not matched to a gene: 7. Germline V lookup: CDR1 SGHTA, CDR2 FQGNSA. The CDR3 spells CASSLGSLTGGYGYTF. In DNA form, the CDR3 reads TGTGCCAGCAGCTTAGGTTCTCTGACAGGGGGCTATGGCTACACCTTC. Using reference TRBV7-2 and TRBJ1-2 for the parts outside the CDR3, the full variable domain is GAGVSQSPSNKVTEKGKDVELRCDPISGHTALYWYRQSLGQGLEFLIYFQGNSAPDKSGLPSDRFSAERTGGSVSTLTIQRTQQEDSAVYLCASSLGSLTGGYGYTFGSGTRLTVV.

This clonotype was seen only a few times. The chain recombines TRBV29-1 with TRBJ2-3; tentative D call: TRBD2 (5 bases). Germline V CDR1 and CDR2: SQVTM, ANQGSEA. V dropped 4 bases and J dropped 6 bases, with 8 bases sitting between them. This CDR3 comprises 11 residues. The CDR3 spells CSVGGWDTQYF. The CDR3 region has the DNA TGCAGCGTTGGAGGGTGGGATACGCAGTATTTT.